These 14 T cell receptor beta chains were all obtained from the same sample, sequenced in a study of CD4+ T cells in melanoma. TCRdb's table, derived via immunoSEQ multiplex PCR, lists solely in-frame clones and lacks some. The data show fewer than 15,000 clones, about 60% seen once. Material: cells from a culture (not recorded whether cultured in vitro). The receptor source for this set is a human donor with melanoma.

V is TRBV11-3 and J is TRBJ2-2, with D unclear. Trimming stripped 5 bases from V and 8 bases from J, with 12 bases between. The CDR3 runs to 13 residues. Germline CDR1 reads SGHNT; CDR2 reads YENEEA. The chain's CDR3 is CASSRGLSGELFF. Written as DNA, the CDR3 is TGTGCCAGCAGCCGTGGGTTGTCGGGGGAGCTGTTTTTT.

This chain uses TRBV29-1 with TRBJ1-1; D call uncertain. Trimming cost V 0 bases and J 6 bases, with 14 bases left between them. Germline V lookup: CDR1 SQVTM, CDR2 ANQGSEA. The CDR3 runs to 14 residues. As DNA, the CDR3 is TGCAGCGTTGAAGAGAGGAAGGGTTGGCCTGAAGCTTTCTTT. Its protein product is CSVEERKGWPEAFF.

Notes on this clone: Relative to the germline gene, one junction end is altered; a read error may explain this. This chain links TRBV7-7 with TRBJ2-1, with D maybe TRBD2 (5 bases). The germline V gene encodes CDR1 SSHAT and CDR2 FNYEAQ (reference sequence). This CDR3 has 13 residues. The CDR3 loop reads CASSLGLYDEQFF. The CDR3 DNA reads TGTGCTAGCAGCTTAGGACTGTATGATGAGCAGTTCTTC.

This chain joins TRBV7-8 and TRBJ1-4; unclear D gene. V was cut by 3 bases and J by 6 bases, with 8 bases left in between. The germline V gene has CDR1 SGHVS and CDR2 FQNEAQ. There are 13 residues in the CDR3. CDR3 region: CASSFGRDEKLFF. DNA for the CDR3: TGTGCCAGCAGCTTCGGAAGGGATGAAAAACTGTTTTTT.

The chain is built from TRBV9 and TRBJ2-3; 8 bases match TRBD2. The CDR3 sequence is 15 residues long. Germline values: CDR1 SGDLS, CDR2 YYNGEE. V lost 4 bases, J lost 3 bases, and 7 bases stayed unmatched. The CDR3 DNA follows: TGTGCCAGCAGCATCGGGGGGGCCGGAACAGATACGCAGTATTTT. This translates into CASSIGGAGTDTQYF. Full variable domain (outside the CDR3, taken from reference TRBV9 and TRBJ2-3): DSGVTQTPKHLITATGQRVTLRCSPRSGDLSVYWYQQSLDQGLQFLIQYYNGEERAKGNILERFSAQQFPDLHSELNLSSLELGDSALYFCASSIGGAGTDTQYFGPGTRLTVL.

The chain joins TRBV19 to TRBJ1-5; no clear D. Trimming removed 6 bases at V and 5 bases at J, with 17 bases between. CDR3 length equals 15 residues. Per the germline V gene, CDR1 is LNHDA and CDR2 is SQIVND (reference sequence). CDR3 sequence reads: CASRAAWGGDQPQHF. The CDR3 coding sequence is TGTGCCAGTAGAGCGGCCTGGGGAGGCGATCAGCCCCAGCATTTT. The whole variable domain, remainder taken from reference TRBV19 and TRBJ1-5, is DGGITQSPKYLFRKEGQNVTLSCEQNLNHDAMYWYRQDPGQGLRLIYYSQIVNDFQKGDIAEGYSVSREKKESFPLTVTSAQKNPTAFYLCASRAAWGGDQPQHFGDGTRLSIL.

This clone is labeled medium-sized (0.01 to 0.1%). V is TRBV9 and J is TRBJ1-2; D is ambiguous. Looked up from germline, CDR1 is SGDLS and CDR2 is YYNGEE. The germline V and J ends were trimmed by 0 bases and 3 bases, with 9 bases remaining between them. This CDR3 contains 14 residues. This CDR3 reads CASSVALTDYGYTF. The CDR3 DNA reads as TGTGCCAGCAGCGTAGCTTTGACGGACTATGGCTACACCTTC. The entire variable domain, with the rest obtained from reference TRBV9 and TRBJ1-2, is as follows: DSGVTQTPKHLITATGQRVTLRCSPRSGDLSVYWYQQSLDQGLQFLIQYYNGEERAKGNILERFSAQQFPDLHSELNLSSLELGDSALYFCASSVALTDYGYTFGSGTRLTVV.

CDR3 DNA sequence: TGTGCCAGCCGGAGGGACAGTGTCTACGAGCAGTACTTC. The encoded protein is CASRRDSVYEQYF. The V and J genes are TRBV6-1 and TRBJ2-7, with D possibly matching TRBD1 (7 bases). This CDR3 is built from 13 residues. Germline assignment: CDR1 MNHNS and CDR2 SASEGT. V was shortened by 8 bases and J by 3 bases, with 14 bases between the two germline ends.

This clone was counted only a few times. In nucleotides, the CDR3 is TGTGCCAGCAGAGGCGATGGAGGGAGCAATCAGCCCCAGCATTTT. Translation: CASRGDGGSNQPQHF. The chain employs TRBV2 and TRBJ1-5; unclear D gene. The CDR3 is made up of 15 amino acids. CDR1 and CDR2 from the germline V gene are SNHLY and FYNNEI. V dropped 6 bases and J dropped 1 base, with 13 bases sitting between them.

The chain has TRBV6-6 and TRBJ1-5; 8 nucleotides match TRBD1. Germline CDR1 MNHNY, CDR2 SVGAGI (reference sequence). V lost 5 bases, J lost 6 bases, and 3 bases stayed unmatched. The CDR3 totals 13 residues. The CDR3 spells CASSTGGGQPQHF. CDR3 in DNA: TGTGCCAGCAGTACAGGGGGAGGTCAGCCCCAGCATTTT.

In DNA form, the CDR3 reads TGCGCCAGCAGCTTGGAACGGGCTAACTATGGCTACACCTTC. Translating it yields CASSLERANYGYTF. The chain combines TRBV5-1 with TRBJ1-2; D remains ambiguous. The germline V gene has CDR1 SGHRS and CDR2 YFSETQ. CDR3 length: 14 residues. Trimming cost V 0 bases and J 0 bases, with 6 bases left between them. The full variable domain, completed using reference TRBV5-1 and TRBJ1-2, is KAGVTQTPRYLIKTRGQQVTLSCSPISGHRSVSWYQQTPGQGLQFLFEYFSETQRNKGNFPGRFSGRQFSNSRSEMNVSTLELGDSALYLCASSLERANYGYTFGSGTRLTVV.

Within the sample, this clone is hyperexpanded. The chain is built from TRBV6-5 and TRBJ1-1; 7 nucleotides match TRBD1. This CDR3 comprises 14 residues. Trimming at V came to 3 bases and at J to 6 bases, leaving 7 bases not matched to a gene. Germline CDR1 is MNHEY and CDR2 is SVGAGI. The CDR3 region is CASSYSTGESEAFF. The CDR3 DNA follows: TGTGCCAGCAGTTATTCAACAGGGGAGTCTGAAGCTTTCTTT.

CDR3 sequence: CATSRGGLLGQMNTEAFF. CDR3 coding DNA: TGTGCCACCAGCAGAGGTGGGCTGTTGGGACAGATGAACACTGAAGCTTTCTTT. The chain employs TRBV15 and TRBJ1-1; the match to TRBD1 covers 7 bases. V dropped 1 base and J dropped 0; count of bases not matched to a gene: 11. The CDR3 consists of 18 residues. Germline V gene sequence: CDR1 LNHNV, CDR2 YYDKDF (reference sequence).

The rearrangement links TRBV19 to TRBJ2-3; D is unclear. CDR1 is LNHDA and CDR2 is SQIVND in the germline V gene (reference sequence). CDR3 length: 12 residues. For the CDR3, the DNA is TGTTCAACCAGAGGCCCCGGAGATACGCAGTATTTT. Protein: CSTRGPGDTQYF.